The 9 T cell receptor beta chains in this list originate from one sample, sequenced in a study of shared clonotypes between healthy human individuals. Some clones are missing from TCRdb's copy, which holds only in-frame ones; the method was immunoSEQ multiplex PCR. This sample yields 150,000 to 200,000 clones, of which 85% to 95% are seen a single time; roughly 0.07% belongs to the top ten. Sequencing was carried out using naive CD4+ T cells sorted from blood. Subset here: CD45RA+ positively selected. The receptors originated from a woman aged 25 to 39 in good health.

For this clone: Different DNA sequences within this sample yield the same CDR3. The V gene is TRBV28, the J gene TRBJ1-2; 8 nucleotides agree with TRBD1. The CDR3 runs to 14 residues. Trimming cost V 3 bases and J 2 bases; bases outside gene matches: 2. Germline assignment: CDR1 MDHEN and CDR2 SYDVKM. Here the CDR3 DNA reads TGTGCCAGCAGTTTGGCAGGGGGCAACTATGGCTACACCTTC. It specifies CASSLAGGNYGYTF.

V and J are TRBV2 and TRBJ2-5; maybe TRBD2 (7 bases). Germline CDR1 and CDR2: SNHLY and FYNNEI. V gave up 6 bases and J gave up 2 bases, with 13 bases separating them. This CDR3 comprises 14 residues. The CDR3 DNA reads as TGTGCCAGCAGGAGAAGGGGGGGGCAAGAGACCCAGTACTTC. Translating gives CASRRRGGQETQYF.

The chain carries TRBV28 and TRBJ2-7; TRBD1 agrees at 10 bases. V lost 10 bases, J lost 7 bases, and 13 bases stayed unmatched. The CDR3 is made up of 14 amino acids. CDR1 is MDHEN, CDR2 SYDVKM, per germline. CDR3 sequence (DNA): TGTGCCACCCTACCGGGACAGGGGATTTCGGAGCAGTACTTC. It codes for CATLPGQGISEQYF.

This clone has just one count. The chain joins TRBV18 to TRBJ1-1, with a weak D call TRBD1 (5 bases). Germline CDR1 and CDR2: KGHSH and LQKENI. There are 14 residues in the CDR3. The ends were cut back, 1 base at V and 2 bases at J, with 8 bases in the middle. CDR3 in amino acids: CASSPRGDNTEAFF. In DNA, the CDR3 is TGTGCCAGCTCACCACGGGGGGACAACACTGAAGCTTTCTTT.

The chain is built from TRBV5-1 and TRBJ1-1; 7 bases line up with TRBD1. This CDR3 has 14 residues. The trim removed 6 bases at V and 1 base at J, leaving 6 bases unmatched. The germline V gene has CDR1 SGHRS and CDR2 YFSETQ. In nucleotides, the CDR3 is TGCGCCAGCACCACAGGGGAGAGGAACACTGAAGCTTTCTTT. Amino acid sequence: CASTTGERNTEAFF.

In DNA form, the CDR3 reads TGCGCCAGCAGCTTGGTCAGCCCGGTTTGGGCAACCCAAGAGACCCAGTACTTC. Its protein is CASSLVSPVWATQETQYF. The chain recombines TRBV5-1 with TRBJ2-5; D unresolved. The CDR3 consists of 18 residues. From germline, CDR1 is SGHRS and CDR2 YFSETQ. Deletions cut 0 bases from V and 1 base from J, with 19 bases between.

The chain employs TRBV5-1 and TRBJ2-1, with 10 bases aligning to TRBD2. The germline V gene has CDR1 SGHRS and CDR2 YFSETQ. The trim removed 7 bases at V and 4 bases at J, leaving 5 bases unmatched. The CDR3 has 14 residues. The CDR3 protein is CASGASGGYNEQFF. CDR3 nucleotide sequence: TGCGCCAGCGGAGCTAGCGGGGGATACAATGAGCAGTTCTTC.

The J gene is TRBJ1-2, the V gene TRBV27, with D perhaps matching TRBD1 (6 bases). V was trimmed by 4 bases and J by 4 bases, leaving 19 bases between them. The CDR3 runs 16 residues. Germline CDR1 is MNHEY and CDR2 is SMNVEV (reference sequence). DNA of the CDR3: TGTGCCAGCAGTTCCATTGGTGGGGGGGCTGGCTATGGCTACACCTTC. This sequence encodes CASSSIGGGAGYGYTF.

CDR3 amino acids: CASSEGGHLPDNQKLFF. The DNA for the CDR3 is TGTGCCAGCAGTGAAGGGGGACACCTACCCGACAACCAAAAACTGTTTTTT. The gene calls are TRBV6-1 and TRBJ1-4; D may be TRBD1 (6 bases). The germline V gene encodes CDR1 MNHNS and CDR2 SASEGT. V dropped 1 base and J dropped 9 bases, with 21 bases sitting between them. This CDR3 has 17 residues.